These 25 T cell receptor beta chains were all obtained from the same sample, sequenced in a study of blood T cell repertoires in COVID-19 (dated by TCRdb to the early 2020s). Receptor libraries were prepared by the immunoSEQ multiplex PCR assay. The source is immuneACCESS, and TCRdb retained only in-frame sequences with V and J called. Part of the clones is not carried over; for the studies checked, unresolved V genes explain less than half of this, and the remainder is unexplained. This sample has approximately 160,000 clones in its table, and more than 75% of those were observed once. The ten largest account for 15% to 20% of the sample. The sample comprised peripheral blood. These TCRs come from a man between 60 and 75 years old with active or convalescent COVID-19.

This chain links TRBV27 with TRBJ2-7, with D maybe TRBD1 (7 bases). The V and J ends lost 3 bases and 4 bases respectively, with 13 bases between them. Germline values: CDR1 MNHEY, CDR2 SMNVEV (reference sequence). This CDR3 has 14 amino acids. This CDR3 reads CASSLEGASYEQYF. In nucleotides, the CDR3 is TGTGCCAGCAGTTTGGAGGGGGCATCATACGAGCAGTACTTC.

This chain connects TRBV14 to TRBJ1-1, with a possible D match to TRBD1 (6 bases). The CDR3 is made up of 13 amino acids. Per the germline V gene, CDR1 is SGHDN and CDR2 is FVKESK. With 1 base removed from V and 11 bases from J, the gap between germline ends came to 14 bases. The CDR3 sequence: CASSQALQGGAFF. The CDR3 nucleotides read TGTGCCAGCAGCCAAGCCTTACAGGGCGGCGCTTTCTTT.

CDR3 sequence (DNA): TGTGCCAGCAGGGGACTAGCGGGAGGCTCCCTCGGCACAGATACGCAGTATTTT. Residues: CASRGLAGGSLGTDTQYF. The J gene is TRBJ2-3, the V gene TRBV3-1 (or the pseudogene TRBV3-2); 15 nucleotides line up with TRBD2. The junction had 8 bases not matched to a gene; V was cut back by 6 bases and J by 1 base. CDR3 length equals 18 residues. Germline-derived CDR1 and CDR2 are LGHDT and YNNKEL (reference sequence).

The V and J genes are TRBV5-1 and TRBJ2-3, with 7 bases fitting TRBD1. CDR3 size: 13 residues. CDR1 SGHRS and CDR2 YFSETQ come from the germline V gene. V dropped 2 bases and J dropped 8; count of bases not matched to a gene: 5. The CDR3 sequence is CASSFVGGSTQYF. The CDR3 DNA reads TGCGCCAGCAGCTTCGTAGGGGGCAGTACGCAGTATTTT.

As to this clone: In the same sample, other DNA sequences code for this CDR3. The chain joins TRBV6-5 to TRBJ1-2, with 10 bases lining up with TRBD1. The V gene's germline CDR1 is MNHEY and CDR2 SVGAGI. The CDR3 has 16 amino acids. Trimming removed 0 bases from V and 2 bases from J; junction bases left unmatched: 3. CDR3 in amino acids: CASSYSRTGGNYGYTF. In DNA, the CDR3 is TGTGCCAGCAGTTACTCCCGGACAGGGGGGAACTATGGCTACACCTTC.

The chain carries TRBV7-9 and TRBJ1-2; TRBD1 aligns across 7 bases. Unmatched junction bases numbered 8, after V lost 5 bases and J lost 2 bases. Germline values: CDR1 SEHNR, CDR2 FQNEAQ (reference sequence). This CDR3 contains 15 residues. The CDR3 here is CASSPTGTVNYGYTF. The CDR3 region has the DNA TGTGCCAGCAGCCCGACGGGGACAGTAAACTATGGCTACACCTTC.

CDR3 in DNA: TGTGCCAGCGGGGGGTCAGGGTGGGACACTGAAGCTTTCTTT. Protein: CASGGSGWDTEAFF. The chain employs TRBV2 and TRBJ1-1; tentative D call: TRBD1 (5 bases). Germline assignment: CDR1 SNHLY and CDR2 FYNNEI. The CDR3 covers 14 residues. The V and J ends lost 8 bases and 3 bases respectively, with 16 bases between them.

In its sample, this clone was seen once. The CDR3 bases are TGTGCCAGCTCACCAGCCCGACTGAGGCTATCCTACGAGCAGTACTTC. Translation gives CASSPARLRLSYEQYF. J is TRBJ2-7 and V is TRBV18; D unresolved. Looked up from germline, CDR1 is KGHSH and CDR2 is LQKENI. V lost 2 bases and J lost 1, with 15 bases in between. This CDR3 is built from 16 residues.

The chain joins TRBV7-8 to TRBJ2-6; a weak D match, TRBD2 (6 bases). The CDR3 contains 15 residues. V was clipped by 4 bases and J by 1 base, with 8 bases between them. Per the germline V gene, CDR1 is SGHVS and CDR2 is FQNEAQ. CDR3 protein: CASSSGGSGANVLTF. In nucleotides, the CDR3 is TGTGCCAGCAGCTCCGGGGGATCTGGGGCCAACGTCCTGACTTTC.

This clone was seen more than once but under ten times. The chain carries TRBV5-1 and TRBJ2-2, with TRBD1 identical over 9 bases. CDR3 size: 15 residues. CDR1 is SGHRS and CDR2 is YFSETQ in the germline V gene. Losses at the gene ends were 4 bases for V and 0 bases for J; bases not matched to a gene: 1. CDR3 loop: CASSRDRANTGELFF. The DNA of the CDR3 is TGCGCCAGCAGCCGGGACAGGGCGAACACCGGGGAGCTGTTTTTT.

The chain carries TRBV4-1 and TRBJ1-2; TRBD1 matches 9 bases. There are 15 residues in the CDR3. Germline CDR1 reads MGHRA; CDR2 reads YSYEKL. J gave up 3 bases and V 4 bases, and 6 bases lay outside the gene matches. CDR3 coding DNA: TGCGCCAGCAGCCCTGACAGGGGGACGGACTATGGCTACACCTTC. Amino acid sequence: CASSPDRGTDYGYTF.

This clone was observed a few times. This chain connects TRBV5-1 to TRBJ2-2, with D unclear. The CDR3 has 13 residues. Germline CDR1 is SGHRS and CDR2 is YFSETQ. V was clipped by 0 bases and J by 8 bases, with 8 bases between them. The CDR3 region is CASSLATDGELFF. Written as DNA, the CDR3 is TGCGCCAGCAGCTTGGCCACTGATGGGGAGCTGTTTTTT.

The chain combines TRBV11-2 with TRBJ2-4; 10 nucleotides line up with TRBD2. J lost 0 bases, V lost 1 base, and 3 bases had no gene match. The germline gives CDR1 SGHAT, CDR2 FQNNGV. The CDR3 is 17 amino acids. CDR3 sequence: CASSLVRLAGAKNIQYF. The CDR3 nucleotides are TGTGCCAGCAGCTTAGTTAGACTAGCGGGAGCCAAAAACATTCAGTACTTC.

The chain joins TRBV5-1 to TRBJ2-2; D possibly corresponds to TRBD2 (5 bases). The germline V gene has CDR1 SGHRS and CDR2 YFSETQ. The CDR3 has 14 residues. Trimming shortened V by 1 base and J by 1 base, and 5 bases separated the two germline ends. CDR3 sequence: CASSLRGNTGELFF. As DNA, the CDR3 is TGCGCCAGCAGCTTGCGGGGGAACACCGGGGAGCTGTTTTTT. The whole variable domain, filled in from reference TRBV5-1 and TRBJ2-2, reads KAGVTQTPRYLIKTRGQQVTLSCSPISGHRSVSWYQQTPGQGLQFLFEYFSETQRNKGNFPGRFSGRQFSNSRSEMNVSTLELGDSALYLCASSLRGNTGELFFGEGSRLTVL.

The V gene is TRBV4-1, the J gene TRBJ2-7; 8 bases agree with TRBD1. V lost 0 bases, J lost 4 bases, and 5 bases stayed unmatched. The CDR3 runs to 15 residues. Germline CDR1 MGHRA, CDR2 YSYEKL. The CDR3 sequence: CASSQEPGQEYEQYF. CDR3 in DNA: TGCGCCAGCAGCCAAGAACCGGGACAGGAGTACGAGCAGTACTTC.

The chain links TRBV7-9 to TRBJ1-1, with D uncertain. V was cut by 5 bases and J by 2 bases, with 12 bases left in between. CDR1 and CDR2 from the germline V gene are SEHNR and FQNEAQ (reference sequence). The CDR3 length is 14 residues. CDR3 in DNA: TGTGCCAGCAGCGTTGGGCAGGTTAACACTGAAGCTTTCTTT. Encoded protein: CASSVGQVNTEAFF. Combining the CDR3 with reference TRBV7-9 and TRBJ1-1 gives the whole variable domain DTGVSQNPRHKITKRGQNVTFRCDPISEHNRLYWYRQTLGQGPEFLTYFQNEAQLEKSRLLSDRFSAERPKGSFSTLEIQRTEQGDSAMYLCASSVGQVNTEAFFGQGTRLTVV.

This clone was observed a single time. V usage is TRBV7-7 and J usage is TRBJ2-1; a possible D gene is TRBD1 (7 bases). The CDR3 sequence is 15 residues long. Between the trimmed V and J ends, which lost 4 bases and 2 bases, there was a span of 12 bases. Germline V CDR1 and CDR2: SSHAT, FNYEAQ (reference sequence). The CDR3 DNA reads as TGTGCCAGCAGCTCGGAGGGGGCCCCCTACAATGAGCAGTTCTTC. Protein: CASSSEGAPYNEQFF.

The gene calls are TRBV15 and TRBJ2-1; tentatively, D is TRBD2 (5 bases). The germline V gene encodes CDR1 LNHNV and CDR2 YYDKDF (reference sequence). The CDR3 runs to 13 residues. The ends were cut back, 3 bases at V and 9 bases at J, with 12 bases in the middle. The CDR3 region has the DNA TGTGCCACCAGCAGTCTAGCCCTCGGTGAGCAGTTCTTC. This encodes CATSSLALGEQFF.

J is TRBJ2-1 and V is TRBV7-2; D is possibly TRBD2 (5 bases). The V gene lost 1 base and the J gene lost 1 base, with 11 bases spanning the gap. The CDR3 runs 16 residues. CDR1 is SGHTA and CDR2 is FQGNSA in the germline V gene. Here the CDR3 DNA reads TGTGCCAGCAGCTTAGTATCTGGGAGTTCCTACAATGAGCAGTTCTTC. Translation gives CASSLVSGSSYNEQFF.

CDR3 nucleotide sequence: TGTGCCAGCAGTGAAGCACCAGGGGGCGCACGTCGCAATCAGCCCCAGCATTTT. Its translation: CASSEAPGGARRNQPQHF. The gene calls are TRBV6-1 and TRBJ1-5, with 8 bases fitting TRBD1. The CDR3 is 18 residues long. J lost 2 bases, V lost 0 bases, and 9 bases had no gene match. Germline V gives CDR1 MNHNS, CDR2 SASEGT.

The chain uses TRBV19 and TRBJ2-1; 10 bases are a match to TRBD2. CDR3 size: 15 residues. V lost 2 bases and J lost 6; bases outside the gene matches: 4. Germline values: CDR1 LNHDA, CDR2 SQIVND (reference sequence). CDR3 in amino acids: CASSISGGASNEQFF. CDR3 DNA: TGTGCCAGTAGTATAAGCGGGGGGGCCTCCAATGAGCAGTTCTTC.

The chain couples TRBV11-1 to TRBJ1-6; 7 bases fit TRBD1. Germline-derived CDR1 and CDR2 are SGHAT and FQDESV (reference sequence). The CDR3 consists of 14 residues. V lost 6 bases to trimming and J lost 9 bases; unmatched junction nucleotides: 8. In DNA form, the CDR3 reads TGTGCCAGCAGACGACAGGGCCCTAGTTCACCCCTCCACTTT. Residues: CASRRQGPSSPLHF.

The V gene is TRBV6-5, the J gene TRBJ2-1, with 10 bases identical to TRBD1. V dropped 6 bases and J dropped 7; count of bases not matched to a gene: 6. The germline V gene encodes CDR1 MNHEY and CDR2 SVGAGI. This CDR3 region has 14 residues. The CDR3 region is CASRRTGGMNEQFF. CDR3 coding DNA: TGTGCCAGCAGGCGGACAGGGGGGATGAATGAGCAGTTCTTC.

CDR3: CATSRDTGRVGQPQHF. The DNA of the CDR3 is TGTGCCACCAGCAGAGATACCGGCAGGGTCGGACAGCCCCAGCATTTT. J is TRBJ1-5 and V is TRBV15; perhaps TRBD1 as D (5 bases). The CDR3 is made up of 16 amino acids. Germline V gene lookup returns CDR1 LNHNV and CDR2 YYDKDF (reference sequence). Deletions cut 0 bases from V and 7 bases from J, with 16 bases between.

V is TRBV19 and J is TRBJ1-1; D gene unclear. The V end was cut by 7 bases, the J end by 0 bases, with 9 bases between. Germline V gene sequence: CDR1 LNHDA, CDR2 SQIVND (reference sequence). The CDR3 runs to 13 residues. CDR3 protein: CASKEEMNTEAFF. CDR3 coding DNA: TGTGCCAGTAAGGAGGAGATGAACACTGAAGCTTTCTTT. Full variable domain (rest looked up from reference TRBV19 and TRBJ1-1): DGGITQSPKYLFRKEGQNVTLSCEQNLNHDAMYWYRQDPGQGLRLIYYSQIVNDFQKGDIAEGYSVSREKKESFPLTVTSAQKNPTAFYLCASKEEMNTEAFFGQGTRLTVV.